The rows below give T cell receptor beta chains drawn from one sample of a study of Ad26.COV2.S vaccination and SARS-CoV-2 variants. The assay was immunoSEQ multiplex PCR, and TCRdb's table has in-frame clones only and misses some. The sample shows about 350,000 clones, around 89% of them seen only once. The sample was peripheral blood, taken in a trial of Ad26.COV2.S vaccine versus placebo. Every receptor here comes from a person between 18 and 65 years old who received the Ad26.COV2.S COVID-19 vaccine or a placebo. The CDR3 runs from the conserved cysteine through the conserved F or W.

j_gene | v_gene | CDR3aa
TRBJ2-2 | TRBV12-3/TRBV12-4 | CASRQGTGELFF
TRBJ2-7 | TRBV27 | CASHRAGPLGSEQYF
TRBJ2-7 | TRBV4-3 | CASSQGRDKGEQYF
TRBJ2-3 | TRBV14 | CASSQEGGGVISNTQYF
TRBJ2-7 | TRBV7-9 | CASSLVVGRVSYEQYF
TRBJ2-1 | TRBV30 | CAWSDSASLSYNEQFF
TRBJ2-3 | TRBV3-1/TRBV3-2 | CASSQVPASLGTDTQYF
TRBJ2-2 | TRBV5-4 | CASSLTSVMTGELFF
TRBJ2-7 | TRBV4-1 | CASSQESGDLLRAQYF
TRBJ2-2 | TRBV6-2/TRBV6-3 | CASSPHDPPGELFF
TRBJ1-5 | TRBV7-2 | CASSLVPGANQPQHF
TRBJ1-2 | TRBV7-3 | CASSLQDPNYGYTF
TRBJ2-2 | TRBV7-2 | CASSLRGGHRELFF
TRBJ2-5 | TRBV29-1 | CSVRVAGEETQYF
TRBJ1-5 | TRBV19 | CATGQEVLPQHF
TRBJ2-3 | TRBV19 | CATKGGVSDTQYF
TRBJ2-7 | TRBV28 | CATLTSSYEQYF
TRBJ1-3 | TRBV4-2 | CASSQDLTTASGNTIYF
TRBJ2-7 | TRBV28 | CASSFSGVPSEQYF
TRBJ2-2 | TRBV27 | CASTQGIWTGELFF
TRBJ2-7 | TRBV11-3 | CASSPSGSQGSYEQYF
TRBJ1-1 | TRBV30 | CAHSPNTEAFF
TRBJ2-2 | TRBV19 | CASSSGAHTGELFF
TRBJ2-6 | TRBV7-3 | CASSYDSSGANVLTF
TRBJ1-5 | TRBV19 | CASSISGARDNQPQHF
TRBJ2-1 | TRBV15 | CATSTSRDFYNEQFF
TRBJ2-1 | TRBV7-3 | CASSPGLNNEQFF
TRBJ2-2 | TRBV5-1 | CASRSGGVANTGELFF
TRBJ2-5 | TRBV18 | CASSPPTSRETQYF
TRBJ2-7 | TRBV6-1 | CASSEGVGGYEQYF
TRBJ2-7 | TRBV19 | CASQGLYYEQYF
TRBJ2-2 | TRBV5-1 | CASSTGGGLRGGGELFF
TRBJ2-2 | TRBV6-5 | CATPGETGATGELFF
TRBJ2-6 | TRBV28 | CASRLEGAGANVLTF
TRBJ2-3 | TRBV18 | CASSPDTDTQYF
TRBJ1-1 | TRBV6-2/TRBV6-3 | CASSYRPGNTEAFF